This passage covers 19 T cell receptor beta chains from one sample sequenced in a study of blood T cell repertoires in COVID-19. This table comes from immunoSEQ multiplex PCR, and its TCRdb copy is limited to in-frame clones, with some not included. This table has a few hundred thousand clones, 80% to 90% appearing once. Specimen: PBMCs or T cells enriched from blood (not recorded which). The source of these receptors is a man younger than 30 who had recovered from COVID-19.

A few counts support this clone. The chain employs TRBV5-1 and TRBJ1-2, with no clear D. Germline CDR1 SGHRS, CDR2 YFSETQ. The V gene lost 1 base and the J gene lost 0 bases, with 4 bases spanning the gap. The CDR3 spans 13 residues. CDR3 sequence (DNA): TGCGCCAGCAGCTTGACAGCTAACTATGGCTACACCTTC. Its protein is CASSLTANYGYTF.

The chain is built from TRBV6-4 and TRBJ2-3, with D hard to call. This CDR3 contains 13 residues. Germline V gene data show CDR1 as MRHNA and CDR2 as SNTAGT. V lost 3 bases and J lost 2, with 6 bases in between. CDR3: CASSDTFTDTQYF. The CDR3 DNA sequence: TGTGCCAGCAGTGATACTTTCACAGATACGCAGTATTTT.

The sample holds one count of this clone. This chain uses TRBV3-1 (or the pseudogene TRBV3-2) with TRBJ2-5; 7 bases fit TRBD1. The V gene end was trimmed by 5 bases and the J gene end by 3 bases; junction bases not matched to a gene: 9. Germline lookup yields CDR1 LGHDT and CDR2 YNNKEL (reference sequence). CDR3 length: 15 amino acids. CDR3 sequence: CASSKAPGTEETQYF. CDR3 in DNA: TGTGCCAGCAGCAAAGCTCCCGGGACAGAAGAGACCCAGTACTTC.

The chain joins TRBV19 to TRBJ2-7, with TRBD2 matching over 7 bases. Germline V lookup: CDR1 LNHDA, CDR2 SQIVND (reference sequence). Trimming removed 3 bases from V and 7 bases from J; junction bases left unmatched: 9. This CDR3 region has 14 residues. CDR3 sequence: CASSMGLSFWEQYF. Written as DNA, the CDR3 is TGTGCCAGTAGTATGGGACTAAGTTTTTGGGAGCAGTACTTC.

The rearrangement links TRBV27 to TRBJ2-7; 7 bases agree with TRBD1. The trim removed 4 bases at V and 2 bases at J, leaving 8 bases unmatched. Germline lookup yields CDR1 MNHEY and CDR2 SMNVEV (reference sequence). The CDR3 runs to 15 residues. This CDR3 reads CASSSYGTATYEQYF. CDR3 in DNA: TGTGCCAGCAGTTCATATGGGACAGCCACCTACGAGCAGTACTTC.

The chain uses TRBV6-6 and TRBJ2-1, with 10 positions matching TRBD2. The CDR3 is made up of 14 amino acids. Germline trimming cut 4 bases from V and 8 bases from J; bases unmatched to any gene: 5. CDR1 is MNHNY, CDR2 SVGAGI, per germline (reference sequence). The CDR3 bases are TGTGCCAGCAGTTTTACAGGACTAGCGGATGAGCAGTTCTTC. This sequence encodes CASSFTGLADEQFF.

Concerning this clone itself: The junction differs from germline at one of its ends, possibly a read error. The chain is built from TRBV5-4 and TRBJ2-3; TRBD2 matches 7 bases. Germline CDR1 is SGHNT and CDR2 is YYREEE (reference sequence). CDR3 length equals 14 residues. The CDR3 sequence is CASRDERGTNTQYF. The CDR3 coding sequence is TGTGCCAGCAGGGATGAGCGGGGCACAAATACGCAGTATTTT.

The V and J genes are TRBV5-4 and TRBJ1-1; D call uncertain. Germline V lookup: CDR1 SGHNT, CDR2 YYREEE (reference sequence). V lost 4 bases and J lost 4, with 17 bases in between. CDR3 length: 15 amino acids. As DNA, the CDR3 is TGTGCCAGCAGCCCACAAACCGGTGGACTCACTGAAGCTTTCTTT. Residues: CASSPQTGGLTEAFF.

This chain connects TRBV5-5 to TRBJ2-1; 7 nucleotides agree with TRBD1. The CDR3 runs to 15 residues. The junction had 1 base not matched to a gene; V was cut back by 0 bases and J by 1 base. Per germline, CDR1 SGHKS and CDR2 YYEKEE (reference sequence). The chain's CDR3 is CASSLGQGSYNEQFF. As DNA, the CDR3 is TGTGCCAGCAGCTTGGGACAGGGTTCCTACAATGAGCAGTTCTTC.

V gene TRBV5-1 combines with J gene TRBJ1-1; D ambiguous. CDR3 size: 13 residues. From germline, CDR1 is SGHRS and CDR2 YFSETQ. V lost 0 bases to trimming and J lost 8 bases, with 11 bases between them. The CDR3 here is CASSLDLRGEAFF. CDR3 sequence (DNA): TGCGCCAGCAGCTTGGACCTCCGGGGAGAAGCTTTCTTT. The entire variable domain, with the rest obtained from reference TRBV5-1 and TRBJ1-1, is as follows: KAGVTQTPRYLIKTRGQQVTLSCSPISGHRSVSWYQQTPGQGLQFLFEYFSETQRNKGNFPGRFSGRQFSNSRSEMNVSTLELGDSALYLCASSLDLRGEAFFGQGTRLTVV.

V and J are TRBV10-3 and TRBJ2-3, with D tentatively TRBD1 (5 bases). CDR3 length equals 12 residues. Germline V gene lookup returns CDR1 ENHRY and CDR2 SYGVKD. V was trimmed by 3 bases and J by 13 bases, leaving 14 bases between them. The CDR3 bases are TGTGCCATCAGTGATGGCGACAGTCACGAGTATTTT. Translating gives CAISDGDSHEYF.

The chain carries TRBV7-7 and TRBJ2-1; TRBD2 matches at 9 bases. V shed 1 base and J 7 bases; nucleotides not matched to a gene: 8. Germline CDR1 reads SSHAT; CDR2 reads FNYEAQ (reference sequence). CDR3 length: 16 residues. CDR3 region: CASSLGLVAGDNEQFF. Here the CDR3 DNA reads TGTGCCAGCAGCTTAGGGTTGGTAGCGGGAGATAATGAGCAGTTCTTC. Variable domain in full (rest from reference TRBV7-7 and TRBJ2-1): GAGVSQSPRYKVTKRGQDVTLRCDPISSHATLYWYQQALGQGPEFLTYFNYEAQPDKSGLPSDRFSAERPEGSISTLTIQRTEQRDSAMYRCASSLGLVAGDNEQFFGPGTRLTVL.

This clone was seen a single time. V is TRBV12-3 or TRBV12-4 and J is TRBJ1-2, with D possibly matching TRBD1 (6 bases). V was clipped by 4 bases and J by 8 bases, with 14 bases between them. This CDR3 contains 13 residues. CDR3 region: CASSSDRRGGYTF. In DNA, the CDR3 is TGTGCCAGCAGTTCGGACAGAAGAGGCGGCTACACCTTC.

This clone showed up just once. The chain joins TRBV6-4 to TRBJ2-1, with TRBD2 identical over 10 bases. CDR1 MRHNA and CDR2 SNTAGT come from the germline V gene. This CDR3 has 16 residues. The J segment lost 9 bases and the V segment lost 2 bases, leaving 10 bases of the junction unmatched. The CDR3 region has the DNA TGTGCCAGCAGTGACGTGTTTCGGTTAGCGGGAGGTGAGCAGTTCTTC. Its translation is CASSDVFRLAGGEQFF.

The chain links TRBV6-2 or TRBV6-3 to TRBJ1-1; D may be TRBD1 (6 bases). V lost 4 bases to trimming and J lost 3 bases, with 12 bases between them. CDR3 length equals 14 residues. The V gene's germline CDR1 is MNHEY and CDR2 SVGEGT. The CDR3 DNA reads TGTGCCAGCAGTTTAGAACAGGGATACACTGAAGCTTTCTTT. Its translation: CASSLEQGYTEAFF.

This sequence joins TRBV6-5 and TRBJ1-1; TRBD1 matches 8 bases. The CDR3 has 16 residues. Germline loops: CDR1 MNHEY, CDR2 SVGAGI. V lost 0 bases and J lost 1; bases outside the gene matches: 4. CDR3 in DNA: TGTGCCAGCAGTTACTCGTTCCAGGGGGCGAACACTGAAGCTTTCTTT. Residues: CASSYSFQGANTEAFF.

The rearrangement uses TRBV7-9 and TRBJ2-6; tentatively, D is TRBD1 (6 bases). The V gene's germline CDR1 is SEHNR and CDR2 FQNEAQ (reference sequence). Trimming shortened V by 8 bases and J by 1 base, and 9 bases separated the two germline ends. The CDR3 runs 14 residues. The CDR3 DNA reads as TGTGCCAGCCTCAGGGGATCTGGGGCCAACGTCCTGACTTTC. Amino acid sequence: CASLRGSGANVLTF.

V usage is TRBV7-9 and J usage is TRBJ1-4, with 9 nucleotides matching TRBD1. Germline V gene data show CDR1 as SEHNR and CDR2 as FQNEAQ (reference sequence). The CDR3 spans 16 residues. Trimming removed 2 bases from V and 5 bases from J; junction bases left unmatched: 6. The CDR3 DNA reads as TGTGCCAGCAGCTTATGGGGACAGGGTACCAATGAAAAACTGTTTTTT. Residues: CASSLWGQGTNEKLFF.

The chain's CDR3 is CSVEGGLTYEQYF. CDR3 nucleotide sequence: TGCAGCGTTGAGGGAGGGCTCACCTACGAGCAGTACTTC. The chain is built from TRBV29-1 and TRBJ2-7; 7 nucleotides line up with TRBD2. This CDR3 region has 13 residues. The V gene end was trimmed by 3 bases and the J gene end by 2 bases; junction bases not matched to a gene: 4. The germline CDR1 and CDR2 sequences are SQVTM and ANQGSEA.